This TCR beta chain was sequenced during a study of blood T cell repertoires in COVID-19. Turning to the study itself: Samples came from the United States, Italy and Spain, spanning acute and convalescent COVID-19. In each case, the material was cDNA or gDNA derived from T cells, B-cell-depleted T cells, or PBMCs.

The CDR3 is 14 residues long. V trimming: 3 bases; J trimming: 8 bases; junction bases outside the gene matches: 6. Germline V CDR1 and CDR2: MDHEN, SYDVKM. Measured with immunoSEQ multiplex PCR; TCRdb has only the in-frame clones, and not every one. Among approximately 100,000 clones, over 80% were seen once, and the ten largest hold roughly 20%. V and J are TRBV28 and TRBJ1-3; 8 bases map to TRBD1. The sequence was collected from a woman aged 55-69 years with acute or convalescent COVID-19. Sequenced sample: peripheral blood. This chain's CDR3 is CASSFAGGEYTIYF. The CDR3 DNA reads TGTGCCAGCAGTTTTGCAGGGGGCGAATACACCATATATTTT.